Each of the 5 T cell receptor beta chains below was sequenced from the same sample in a study of blood T cell repertoires in COVID-19 (TCRdb year 2020). Library preparation employed the immunoSEQ multiplex PCR assay. Here the immuneACCESS table is served through TCRdb, limited to in-frame sequences with V and J called. Missing clones are a known gap in these copies; in checked studies unresolved V genes cover under half, and the rest lacks a known reason. The sample has under 500,000 clones on record, 80% to 90% of them singletons. The leading ten clones occupy roughly 4% of the sample. The sample was peripheral blood. The source of these receptors is a woman younger than 45 with acute or convalescent COVID-19.

The rearrangement joins TRBV6-5 to TRBJ2-7; TRBD1 matches 10 bases. The CDR3 extends over 14 amino acids. Per the germline V gene, CDR1 is MNHEY and CDR2 is SVGAGI. V trimming: 6 bases; J trimming: 4 bases; junction bases outside the gene matches: 6. The CDR3 DNA reads TGTGCCAGCAGGTACCGGGACAGGGGATACGAGCAGTACTTC. Its protein is CASRYRDRGYEQYF.

The chain has TRBV6-5 and TRBJ2-5; weak D call: TRBD2 (6 bases). Between the trimmed V and J ends, which lost 5 bases and 3 bases, there was a span of 10 bases. Per germline, CDR1 MNHEY and CDR2 SVGAGI. The CDR3 consists of 13 residues. The CDR3 coding sequence is TGTGCCAGCAGTCCACAGCGGGAAGAGACCCAGTACTTC. Amino acid sequence: CASSPQREETQYF.

V is TRBV7-6 and J is TRBJ1-2, with D possibly being TRBD1 (5 bases). Germline-derived CDR1 and CDR2 are SGHVS and FNYEAQ. Trimming left V 3 bases short and J 7 bases short, with 18 bases between. The CDR3 length is 15 residues. DNA for the CDR3: TGTGCCAGCAGCTTGGGGCAGGGTTTGGATGGTGGCTACACCTTC. It codes for CASSLGQGLDGGYTF.

The rearrangement joins TRBV28 to TRBJ2-1; D is uncertain. This CDR3 is built from 15 residues. Germline-derived CDR1 and CDR2 are MDHEN and SYDVKM. V gave up 2 bases and J gave up 3 bases, with 11 bases separating them. The CDR3 sequence is CASSLIGGDYNEQFF. The CDR3 DNA sequence: TGTGCCAGCAGTTTAATTGGCGGTGACTACAATGAGCAGTTCTTC.

This clone was recorded only once. The J gene is TRBJ1-2, the V gene TRBV10-3; TRBD1 might be the D (5 bases). The CDR3 runs 12 residues. CDR1 is ENHRY, CDR2 SYGVKD, per germline. Trimming cost V 7 bases and J 6 bases, with 12 bases left between them. CDR3 in DNA: TGTGCCATCATGTCAGGGAACAATGGCTACACCTTC. This translates into CAIMSGNNGYTF.